The present entry profiles one TCR beta chain with its context. Antigen unknown. The data stem from a study of T-cell memory formation after mild COVID-19. Overall study findings and caveats: Some responding clones appeared in pre-infection memory, suggesting cross-reactive memory joined.

TCRdb called the 5' RACE reads again in MiXCR, with one record for every CDR3 protein. The table lists under 150,000 distinct CDR3 sequences, approximately 21% of them singletons. Germline V gene lookup returns CDR1 MNHEY and CDR2 SVGAGI. Trimming took off 5 bases at V and 5 bases at J, with 16 bases between the two ends. This CDR3 has 15 residues. This chain joins TRBV6-5 and TRBJ1-5; the D gene is possibly TRBD1 (6 bases). The origin of this receptor is a man aged 18-30 years who had mild COVID-19 (a few samples of this study predate the infection). Cell type and time point are not known. The specimen sequenced was PBMCs or a T cell subset sorted from them (not recorded which). The CDR3, as DNA: TGTGCCAGCAGTCCAAACCCGGACAGAGATCAGCCCCAGCATTTT. As protein: CASSPNPDRDQPQHF.